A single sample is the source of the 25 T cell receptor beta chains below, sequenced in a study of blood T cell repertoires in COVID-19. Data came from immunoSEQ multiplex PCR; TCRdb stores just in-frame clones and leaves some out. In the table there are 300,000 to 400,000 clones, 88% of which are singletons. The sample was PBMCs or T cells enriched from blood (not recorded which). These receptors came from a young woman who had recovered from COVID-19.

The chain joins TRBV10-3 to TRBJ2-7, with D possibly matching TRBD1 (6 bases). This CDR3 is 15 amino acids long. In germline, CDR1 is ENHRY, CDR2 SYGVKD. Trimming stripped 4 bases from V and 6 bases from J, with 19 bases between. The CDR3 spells CAISALLQGWGEQYF. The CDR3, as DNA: TGTGCCATCAGTGCCCTACTACAGGGTTGGGGCGAGCAGTACTTC.

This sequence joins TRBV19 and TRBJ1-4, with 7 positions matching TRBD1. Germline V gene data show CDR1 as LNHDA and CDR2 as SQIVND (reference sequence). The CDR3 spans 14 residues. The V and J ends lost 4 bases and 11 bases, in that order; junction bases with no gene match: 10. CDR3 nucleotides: TGTGCCAGTAGTACCGGTGAGGGGGCATCGAAACTGTTTTTT. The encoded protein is CASSTGEGASKLFF.

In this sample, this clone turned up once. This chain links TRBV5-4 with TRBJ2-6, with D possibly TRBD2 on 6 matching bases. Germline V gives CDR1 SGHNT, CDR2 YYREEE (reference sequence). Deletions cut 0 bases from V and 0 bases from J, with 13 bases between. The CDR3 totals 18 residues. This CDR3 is CASSLGPGLSSGANVLTF. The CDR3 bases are TGTGCCAGCAGCTTGGGTCCGGGACTCTCCTCTGGGGCCAACGTCCTGACTTTC.

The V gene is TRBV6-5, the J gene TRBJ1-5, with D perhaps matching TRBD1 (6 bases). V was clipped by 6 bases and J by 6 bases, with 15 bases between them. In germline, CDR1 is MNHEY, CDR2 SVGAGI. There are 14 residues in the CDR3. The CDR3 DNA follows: TGTGCCAGCAGCTCCACAGGGACGGGTCAGCCCCAGCATTTT. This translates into CASSSTGTGQPQHF.

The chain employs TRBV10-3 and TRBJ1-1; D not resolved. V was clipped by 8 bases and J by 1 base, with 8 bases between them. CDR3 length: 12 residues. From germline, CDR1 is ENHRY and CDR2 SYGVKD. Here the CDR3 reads CAILDENTEAFF. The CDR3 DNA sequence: TGTGCCATCCTAGACGAGAACACTGAAGCTTTCTTT.

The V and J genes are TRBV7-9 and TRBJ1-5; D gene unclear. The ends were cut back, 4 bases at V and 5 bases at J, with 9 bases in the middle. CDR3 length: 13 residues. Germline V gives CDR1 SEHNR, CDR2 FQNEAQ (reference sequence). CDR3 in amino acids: CASSSSSDQPQHF. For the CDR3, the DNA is TGTGCCAGCAGCTCCTCCTCGGATCAGCCCCAGCATTTT.

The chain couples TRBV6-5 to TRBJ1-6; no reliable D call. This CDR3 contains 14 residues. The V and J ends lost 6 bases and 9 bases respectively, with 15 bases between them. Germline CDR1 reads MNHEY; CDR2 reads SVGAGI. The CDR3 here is CASRGGWGGSPLHF. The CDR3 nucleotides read TGTGCCAGCAGGGGAGGATGGGGTGGTTCACCCCTCCACTTT.

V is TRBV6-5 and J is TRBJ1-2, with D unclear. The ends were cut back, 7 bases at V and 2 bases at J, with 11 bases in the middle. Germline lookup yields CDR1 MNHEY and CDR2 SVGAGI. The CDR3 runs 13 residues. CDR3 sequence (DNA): TGTGCCAGCACTCCTACCCCAAACTATGGCTACACCTTC. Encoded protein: CASTPTPNYGYTF.

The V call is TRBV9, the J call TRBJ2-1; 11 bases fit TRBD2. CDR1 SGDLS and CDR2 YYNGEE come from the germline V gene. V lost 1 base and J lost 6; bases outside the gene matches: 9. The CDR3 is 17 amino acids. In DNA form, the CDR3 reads TGTGCCAGCAGCGTATTTGGTAGCGGGGGGGGAGGCAATGAGCAGTTCTTC. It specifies CASSVFGSGGGGNEQFF. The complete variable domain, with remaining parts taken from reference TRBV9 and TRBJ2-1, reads DSGVTQTPKHLITATGQRVTLRCSPRSGDLSVYWYQQSLDQGLQFLIQYYNGEERAKGNILERFSAQQFPDLHSELNLSSLELGDSALYFCASSVFGSGGGGNEQFFGPGTRLTVL.

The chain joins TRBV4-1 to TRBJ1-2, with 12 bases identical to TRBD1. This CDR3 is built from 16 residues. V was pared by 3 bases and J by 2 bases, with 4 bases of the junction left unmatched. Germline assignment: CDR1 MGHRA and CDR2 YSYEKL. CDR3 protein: CASSHGTGGDNYGYTF. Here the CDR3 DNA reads TGCGCCAGCAGCCACGGGACAGGGGGCGACAACTATGGCTACACCTTC.

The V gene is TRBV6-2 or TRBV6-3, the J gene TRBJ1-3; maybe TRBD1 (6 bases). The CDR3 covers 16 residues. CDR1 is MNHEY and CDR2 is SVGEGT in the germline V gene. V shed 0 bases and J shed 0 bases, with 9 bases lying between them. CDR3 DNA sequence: TGTGCCAGCAGTTACTCTCCAGGGGACTCTGGAAACACCATATATTTT. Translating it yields CASSYSPGDSGNTIYF.

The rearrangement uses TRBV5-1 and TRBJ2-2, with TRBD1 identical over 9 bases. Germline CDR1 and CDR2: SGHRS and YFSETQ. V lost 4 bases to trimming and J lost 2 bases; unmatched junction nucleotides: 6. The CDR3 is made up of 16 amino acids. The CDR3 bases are TGCGCCAGCAGCCTACGACAGGGGGGCAACACCGGGGAGCTGTTTTTT. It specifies CASSLRQGGNTGELFF.

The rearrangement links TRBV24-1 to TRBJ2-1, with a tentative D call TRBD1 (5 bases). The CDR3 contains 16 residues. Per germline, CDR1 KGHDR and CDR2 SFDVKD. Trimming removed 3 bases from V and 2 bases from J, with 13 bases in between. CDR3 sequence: CATSDVDTTTYNEQFF. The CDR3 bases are TGTGCCACCAGTGATGTGGACACGACCACCTACAATGAGCAGTTCTTC.

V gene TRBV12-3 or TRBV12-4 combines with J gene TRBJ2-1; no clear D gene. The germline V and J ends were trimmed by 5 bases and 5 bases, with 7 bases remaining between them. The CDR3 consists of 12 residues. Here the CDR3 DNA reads TGTGCCAGCAGTCCCCTACACAATGAGCAGTTCTTC. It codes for CASSPLHNEQFF.

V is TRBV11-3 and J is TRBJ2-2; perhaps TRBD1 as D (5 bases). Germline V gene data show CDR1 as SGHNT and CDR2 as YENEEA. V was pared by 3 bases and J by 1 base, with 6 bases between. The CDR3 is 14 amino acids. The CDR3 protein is CASSLTENTGELFF. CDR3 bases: TGTGCCAGCAGCTTGACAGAGAACACCGGGGAGCTGTTTTTT.

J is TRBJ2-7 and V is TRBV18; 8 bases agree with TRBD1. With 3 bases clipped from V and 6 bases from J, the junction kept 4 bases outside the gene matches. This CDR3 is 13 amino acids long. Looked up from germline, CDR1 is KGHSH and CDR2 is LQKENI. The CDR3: CASSPETGVEQYF. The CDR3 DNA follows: TGTGCCAGCTCACCGGAGACAGGGGTCGAGCAGTACTTC.

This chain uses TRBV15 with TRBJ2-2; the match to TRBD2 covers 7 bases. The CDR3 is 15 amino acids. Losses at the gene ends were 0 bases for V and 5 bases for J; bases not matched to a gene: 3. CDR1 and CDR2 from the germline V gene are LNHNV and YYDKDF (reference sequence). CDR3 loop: CATSRDLGGTGELFF. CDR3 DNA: TGTGCCACCAGCAGAGACCTCGGGGGGACCGGGGAGCTGTTTTTT.

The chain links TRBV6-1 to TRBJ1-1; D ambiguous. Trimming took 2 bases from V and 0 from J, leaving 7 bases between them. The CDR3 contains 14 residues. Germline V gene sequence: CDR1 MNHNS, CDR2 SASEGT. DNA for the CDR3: TGTGCCAGCAGTGAATTCAGATTGAACACTGAAGCTTTCTTT. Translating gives CASSEFRLNTEAFF.

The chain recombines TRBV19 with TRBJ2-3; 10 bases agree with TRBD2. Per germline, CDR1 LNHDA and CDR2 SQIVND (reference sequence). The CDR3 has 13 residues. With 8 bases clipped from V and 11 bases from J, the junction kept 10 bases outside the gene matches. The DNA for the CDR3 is TGTGCCAGTCGGGCTAGCGGGGGATCGCGGCAGTATTTT. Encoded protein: CASRASGGSRQYF.

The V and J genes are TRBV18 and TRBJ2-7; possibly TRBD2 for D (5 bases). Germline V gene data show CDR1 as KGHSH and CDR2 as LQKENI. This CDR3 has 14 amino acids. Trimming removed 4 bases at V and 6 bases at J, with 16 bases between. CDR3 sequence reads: CASSQRSGLGEQYF. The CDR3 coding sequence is TGTGCCAGCTCACAAAGATCGGGGTTGGGCGAGCAGTACTTC.

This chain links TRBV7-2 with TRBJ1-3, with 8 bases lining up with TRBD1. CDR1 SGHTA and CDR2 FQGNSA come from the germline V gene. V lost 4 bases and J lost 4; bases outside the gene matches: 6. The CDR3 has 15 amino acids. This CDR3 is CASSSPGGAGNTIYF. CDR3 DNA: TGTGCCAGCAGCTCCCCAGGGGGCGCAGGAAACACCATATATTTT.

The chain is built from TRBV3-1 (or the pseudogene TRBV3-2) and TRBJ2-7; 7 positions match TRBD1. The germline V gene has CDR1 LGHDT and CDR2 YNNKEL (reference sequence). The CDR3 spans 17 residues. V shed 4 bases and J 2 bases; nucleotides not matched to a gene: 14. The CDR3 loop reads CASSPYSGAGGPYEQYF. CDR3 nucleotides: TGTGCCAGCAGCCCCTACTCAGGGGCAGGGGGTCCCTACGAGCAGTACTTC.

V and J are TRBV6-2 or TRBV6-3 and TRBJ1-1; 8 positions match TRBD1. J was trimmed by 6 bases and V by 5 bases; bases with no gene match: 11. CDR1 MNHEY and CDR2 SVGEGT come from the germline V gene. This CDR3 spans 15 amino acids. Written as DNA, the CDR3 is TGTGCCAGCAGTGACTTACCCCAGGGGGCATCTGAAGCTTTCTTT. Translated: CASSDLPQGASEAFF.

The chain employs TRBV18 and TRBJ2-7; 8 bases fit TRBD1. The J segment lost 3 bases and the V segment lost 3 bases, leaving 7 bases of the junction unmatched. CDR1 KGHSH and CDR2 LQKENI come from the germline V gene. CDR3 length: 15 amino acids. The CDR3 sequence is CASSPAGTGGYEQYF. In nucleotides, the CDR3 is TGTGCCAGCTCACCTGCCGGGACAGGAGGCTACGAGCAGTACTTC.

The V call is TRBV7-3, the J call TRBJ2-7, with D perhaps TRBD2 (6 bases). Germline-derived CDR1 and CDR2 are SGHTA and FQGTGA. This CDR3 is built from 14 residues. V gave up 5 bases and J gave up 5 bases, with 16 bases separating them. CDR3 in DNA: TGTGCCAGCAGCCCGGCGCGGGGCTCACACGAGCAGTACTTC. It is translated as CASSPARGSHEQYF.